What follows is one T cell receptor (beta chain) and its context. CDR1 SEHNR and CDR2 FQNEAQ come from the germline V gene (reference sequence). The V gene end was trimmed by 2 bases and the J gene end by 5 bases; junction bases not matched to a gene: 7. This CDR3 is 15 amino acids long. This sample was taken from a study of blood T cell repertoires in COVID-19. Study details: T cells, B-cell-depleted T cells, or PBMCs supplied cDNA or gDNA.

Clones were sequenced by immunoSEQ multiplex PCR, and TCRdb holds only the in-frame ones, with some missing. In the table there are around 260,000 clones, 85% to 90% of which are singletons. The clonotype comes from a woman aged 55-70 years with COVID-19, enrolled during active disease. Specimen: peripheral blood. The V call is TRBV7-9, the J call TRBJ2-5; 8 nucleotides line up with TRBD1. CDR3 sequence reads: CASSLMDRVWETQYF. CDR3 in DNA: TGTGCCAGCAGCTTAATGGACAGGGTTTGGGAGACCCAGTACTTC.